This T cell receptor (beta chain) was documented in a study of tissue T cells after allogeneic stem cell transplantation. Study conclusions and caveats: Anatomically similar tissues had similar TCR repertoires within each patient.

Time point indicated: mouse harvest day 7 after allogeneic transplant. Mouse grafts combined 10^7 T-cell-depleted bone marrow cells with 10^6 splenic CD5+ T cells. As for this clone: Its target is unknown. Germline and genes here are mouse. The read ends 1 residue shy of where the CDR3 ends; the end is completed using the germline J gene.

Some clones are missing from TCRdb's copy, which holds only in-frame ones; the method was immunoSEQ multiplex PCR. Seen here are 2,000 or so clones, around 52% observed once, and the top ten hold roughly 18%. Germline V gives CDR1 KGHTA, CDR2 FQNQQP. This CDR3 contains 15 residues. The chain uses TRBV23 and TRBJ2-7; the tabulated D call, TRBD1, remains unverified against the DNA. The sample comprised liver tissue. The clonotype originates from a female BALB/c mouse given C57BL/6 T cells with graft-versus-host disease after an allogeneic hematopoietic cell transplant. CDR3 protein: CSSSQWGQGVYEQYF. The CDR3 DNA, read in part, is TGCTCCAGCAGTCAATGGGGACAGGGGGTTTATGAACAGTAC.